The 2 T cell receptor beta chains below come from one sample, sequenced in a study of T-cell memory formation after mild COVID-19. TCRdb re-called the 5' RACE reads through MiXCR, storing one row per CDR3 protein. Among about 190,000 distinct CDR3 sequences listed, around 21% were seen once. The sequenced sample consisted of PBMCs or a T cell subset sorted from them (not recorded which). These receptors were collected from an adult woman who had mild COVID-19 (a few samples of this study predate the infection). Cell type and time point are not known.

The sample holds a few counts of this clonotype. J is TRBJ2-1 and V is TRBV3-1, with D maybe TRBD1 (6 bases). Germline lookup yields CDR1 LGHDT and CDR2 YNNKEL (reference sequence). The V gene lost 0 bases and the J gene lost 4 bases, with 13 bases spanning the gap. The CDR3 consists of 16 residues. The CDR3 nucleotides are TGTGCCAGCAGCCAAGATCATGGGGGCTATTACAATGAGCAGTTCTTC. Translation gives CASSQDHGGYYNEQFF.

This clonotype was observed a few times. The V and J genes are TRBV15 and TRBJ2-2; D possibly uses TRBD1 or TRBD2 (5 bases each). The germline V gene has CDR1 LNHNV and CDR2 YYDKDF (reference sequence). The length of the CDR3 is 16 residues. V was cut by 0 bases and J by 2 bases, with 10 bases left in between. CDR3 residues: CATSRERGVNTGELFF. The CDR3 DNA reads TGTGCCACCAGCAGAGAAAGAGGGGTCAACACCGGGGAGCTGTTTTTT.